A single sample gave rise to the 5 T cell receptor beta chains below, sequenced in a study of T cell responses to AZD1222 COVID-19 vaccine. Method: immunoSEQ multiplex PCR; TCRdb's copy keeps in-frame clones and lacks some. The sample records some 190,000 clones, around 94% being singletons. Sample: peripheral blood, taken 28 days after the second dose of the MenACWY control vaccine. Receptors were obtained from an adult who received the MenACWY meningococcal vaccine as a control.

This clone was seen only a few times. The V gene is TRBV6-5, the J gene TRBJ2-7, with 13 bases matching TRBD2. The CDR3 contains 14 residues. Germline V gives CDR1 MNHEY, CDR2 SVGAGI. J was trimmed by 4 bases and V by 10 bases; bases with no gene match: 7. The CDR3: CATNPGLAGYEQYF. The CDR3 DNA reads TGTGCCACGAACCCGGGACTAGCGGGATACGAGCAGTACTTC.

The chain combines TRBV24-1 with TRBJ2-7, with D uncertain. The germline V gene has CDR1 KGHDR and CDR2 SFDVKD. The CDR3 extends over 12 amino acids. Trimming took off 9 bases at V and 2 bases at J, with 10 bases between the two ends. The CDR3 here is CATSGPTYEQYF. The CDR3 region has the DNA TGTGCCACCTCCGGGCCAACCTACGAGCAGTACTTC.

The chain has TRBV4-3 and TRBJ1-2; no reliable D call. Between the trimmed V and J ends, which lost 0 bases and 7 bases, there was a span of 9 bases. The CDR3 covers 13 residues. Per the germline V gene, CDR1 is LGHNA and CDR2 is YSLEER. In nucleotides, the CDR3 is TGCGCCAGCAGCCAAGATGGGGAAGGTGGCTACACCTTC. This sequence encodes CASSQDGEGGYTF.

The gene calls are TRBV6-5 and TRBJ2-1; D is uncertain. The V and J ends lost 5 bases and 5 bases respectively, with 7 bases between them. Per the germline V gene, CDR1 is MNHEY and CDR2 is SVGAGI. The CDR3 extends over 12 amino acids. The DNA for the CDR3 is TGTGCCAGCAGTCGAAGAGACAATGAGCAGTTCTTC. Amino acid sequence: CASSRRDNEQFF.

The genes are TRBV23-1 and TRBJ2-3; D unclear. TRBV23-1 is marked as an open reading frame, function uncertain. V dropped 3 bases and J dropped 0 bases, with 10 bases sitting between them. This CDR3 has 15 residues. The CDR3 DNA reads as TGCGCCAGCAGTCAGGAACAGCCAAGCACAGATACGCAGTATTTT. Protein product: CASSQEQPSTDTQYF.